Shown below are 19 T cell receptor beta chains from a single sample sequenced in a study of T-cell memory formation after mild COVID-19. TCRdb itself ran the 5' RACE reads through MiXCR, one entry per CDR3 protein. Of about 440,000 distinct CDR3 sequences listed, roughly 20% are singletons. Sequenced sample: PBMCs or a T cell subset sorted from them (not recorded which). The origin of the receptors is an adult woman who had mild COVID-19 (a few samples of this study predate the infection). Cell type and time point are not known.

This chain connects TRBV10-3 to TRBJ1-4; D gene uncertain. V lost 4 bases to trimming and J lost 8 bases, with 5 bases between them. From germline, CDR1 is ENHRY and CDR2 SYGVKD. There are 11 residues in the CDR3. The CDR3, as DNA: TGTGCCATCAGTGGTGGGGAAAAACTGTTTTTT. It codes for CAISGGEKLFF.

The chain couples TRBV12-3 or TRBV12-4 to TRBJ2-2; TRBD2 aligns across 10 bases. V trimming: 10 bases; J trimming: 1 base; junction bases outside the gene matches: 9. This CDR3 spans 16 amino acids. In DNA, the CDR3 is TGTGCCACCGGCCTAGGACTAGCGGAGAACACCGGGGAGCTGTTTTTT. Translated: CATGLGLAENTGELFF.

This sequence joins TRBV6-2 or TRBV6-3 and TRBJ1-1; the D is unclear. Germline lookup yields CDR1 MNHEY and CDR2 SVGEGT. The CDR3 spans 13 residues. Trimming took 10 bases from V and 1 from J, leaving 13 bases between them. The chain's CDR3 is CATRDVANTEAFF. For the CDR3, the DNA is TGTGCCACCAGAGACGTAGCGAACACTGAAGCTTTCTTT.

This clonotype was found a few times. The genes are TRBV5-1 and TRBJ2-1; TRBD1 agrees at 10 bases. V dropped 2 bases and J dropped 6; count of bases not matched to a gene: 11. Germline CDR1 SGHRS, CDR2 YFSETQ. The CDR3 contains 17 residues. CDR3 DNA: TGCGCCAGCAGCTTACCCAGCGGGACAGGGGCTTCCAATGAGCAGTTCTTC. Protein product: CASSLPSGTGASNEQFF.

This chain links TRBV19 with TRBJ1-4; the D is unclear. Germline assignment: CDR1 LNHDA and CDR2 SQIVND (reference sequence). The CDR3 extends over 13 amino acids. V gave up 2 bases and J gave up 12 bases, with 13 bases separating them. CDR3 coding DNA: TGTGCCAGTAGTATATCTGAACGGCCTCAACTGTTTTTT. Residues: CASSISERPQLFF.

The rearrangement uses TRBV12-3 or TRBV12-4 and TRBJ1-5; D remains unclear. V shed 2 bases and J shed 1 base, with 9 bases lying between them. The CDR3 covers 15 residues. CDR3 in amino acids: CASSLFRASNQPQHF. CDR3 DNA sequence: TGTGCCAGCAGTTTATTTCGGGCAAGCAATCAGCCCCAGCATTTT.

A few counts support this clonotype. The rearrangement uses TRBV28 and TRBJ2-2; the D gene is possibly TRBD2 (5 bases). This CDR3 comprises 14 residues. V was pared by 10 bases and J by 4 bases, with 16 bases between. Per germline, CDR1 MDHEN and CDR2 SYDVKM. CDR3 nucleotide sequence: TGTGCCACAACCCTCGGGATCGGCACCGGGGAGCTGTTTTTT. Protein product: CATTLGIGTGELFF.

This chain joins TRBV20-1 and TRBJ1-5, with TRBD1 as a possible D gene (5 bases). V dropped 3 bases and J dropped 3 bases, with 9 bases sitting between them. Germline CDR1 is DFQATT and CDR2 is SNEGSKA (reference sequence). This CDR3 has 13 residues. CDR3 sequence reads: CSARGPNNQPQHF. The CDR3 nucleotides read TGCAGTGCTAGGGGGCCAAACAATCAGCCCCAGCATTTT.

V and J are TRBV10-3 and TRBJ2-1; 10 nucleotides agree with TRBD2. CDR1 and CDR2 from the germline V gene are ENHRY and SYGVKD. The CDR3 runs 16 residues. J lost 2 bases, V lost 4 bases, and 5 bases had no gene match. CDR3 nucleotide sequence: TGTGCCATCAGTGGCAATCTAGCGGGAGCCTACAATGAGCAGTTCTTC. This encodes CAISGNLAGAYNEQFF.

There are a few counts of this clonotype. V gene TRBV27 combines with J gene TRBJ2-7, with D perhaps matching TRBD2 (6 bases). The length of the CDR3 is 13 residues. CDR1 and CDR2 (germline): MNHEY, SMNVEV (reference sequence). Between the trimmed V and J ends, which lost 6 bases and 3 bases, there was a span of 12 bases. The CDR3 loop is CASSQGAGYEQYF. In DNA, the CDR3 is TGTGCCAGCAGCCAGGGAGCGGGCTACGAGCAGTACTTC.

V usage is TRBV21-1 and J usage is TRBJ2-7; the table's D call of TRBD2 was not tested on the DNA. TRBV21-1 is a pseudogene locus. The CDR3 is made up of 14 amino acids. The CDR3 DNA follows: TGTGCCAGCAGCAGGCTAGCGGGAGCTGTCGAGCAGTACTTC. This codes for CASSRLAGAVEQYF.

The chain uses TRBV20-1 and TRBJ2-7; tentatively, D is TRBD1 or TRBD2 (5 bases each). Germline CDR1 is DFQATT and CDR2 is SNEGSKA (reference sequence). The length of the CDR3 is 15 residues. V was clipped by 0 bases and J by 3 bases, with 15 bases between them. Here the CDR3 DNA reads TGCAGTGCTAGAGATGGAGGTGACAGTTACTACGAGCAGTACTTC. It yields the protein CSARDGGDSYYEQYF.

J is TRBJ2-1 and V is TRBV29-1, with D tentatively TRBD2 (6 bases). V was cut by 7 bases and J by 7 bases, with 20 bases left in between. The germline gives CDR1 SQVTM, CDR2 ANQGSEA. The CDR3 consists of 14 residues. This chain's CDR3 is CSAGGGAGPNEQFF. The CDR3 bases are TGCAGCGCTGGGGGTGGAGCGGGCCCGAATGAGCAGTTCTTC.

Only a few counts were recorded for this clonotype. The J gene is TRBJ2-5, the V gene TRBV4-2, with 8 bases fitting TRBD2. Germline V gene lookup returns CDR1 LGHNA and CDR2 YNFKEQ. The CDR3 runs to 16 residues. With V trimmed by 1 base and J by 5 bases, 9 bases remained unmatched. Here the CDR3 DNA reads TGTGCCAGCAGCCAAGGGAACGGGGGGGTATCGGAGACCCAGTACTTC. This sequence encodes CASSQGNGGVSETQYF.

In this sample, this clonotype turned up many times. The chain is built from TRBV4-3 and TRBJ2-1; 7 bases are shared with TRBD2. V was clipped by 0 bases and J by 1 base; unmatched bases: 3. This CDR3 is 16 amino acids long. CDR1 is LGHNA and CDR2 is YSLEER in the germline V gene. CDR3 bases: TGCGCCAGCAGCCAAGAACCTAGCGGTTCCTACAATGAGCAGTTCTTC. Protein product: CASSQEPSGSYNEQFF.

This clonotype was found many times. The J gene is TRBJ2-7, the V gene TRBV12-3 or TRBV12-4; 15 bases are a match to TRBD2. With V trimmed by 4 bases and J by 2 bases, 3 bases remained unmatched. The CDR3 loop spans 16 amino acids. The CDR3 reads CASSSRTSGRAYEQYF. The CDR3 region has the DNA TGTGCCAGCAGTTCCCGGACTAGCGGGAGGGCCTACGAGCAGTACTTC.

This clonotype was observed a handful of times. This chain links TRBV19 with TRBJ1-1; the match to TRBD1 covers 12 bases. The CDR3 covers 17 residues. Losses at the gene ends were 3 bases for V and 2 bases for J; bases not matched to a gene: 7. The germline CDR1 and CDR2 sequences are LNHDA and SQIVND (reference sequence). CDR3 loop: CASSMVGQGAINTEAFF. In DNA form, the CDR3 reads TGTGCCAGTAGTATGGTGGGACAGGGGGCAATCAACACTGAAGCTTTCTTT.

This chain links TRBV12-3 or TRBV12-4 with TRBJ2-6; D gene unclear. With 2 bases removed from V and 2 bases from J, the gap between germline ends came to 10 bases. This CDR3 is built from 16 residues. The CDR3 nucleotides are TGTGCCAGCAGTTTACTCGTCTTAGCTGGGGCCAACGTCCTGACTTTC. Its protein is CASSLLVLAGANVLTF.

In this sample, this clonotype turned up a few times. J is TRBJ2-7 and V is TRBV30; 10 bases are shared with TRBD1. V dropped 7 bases and J dropped 5; count of bases not matched to a gene: 8. The CDR3 has 13 amino acids. Germline V gene data show CDR1 as GTSNPN and CDR2 as SVGIG (reference sequence). CDR3 nucleotides: TGTGCCTTGAACCGGGACAGGGGCAACGAGCAGTACTTC. This encodes CALNRDRGNEQYF.